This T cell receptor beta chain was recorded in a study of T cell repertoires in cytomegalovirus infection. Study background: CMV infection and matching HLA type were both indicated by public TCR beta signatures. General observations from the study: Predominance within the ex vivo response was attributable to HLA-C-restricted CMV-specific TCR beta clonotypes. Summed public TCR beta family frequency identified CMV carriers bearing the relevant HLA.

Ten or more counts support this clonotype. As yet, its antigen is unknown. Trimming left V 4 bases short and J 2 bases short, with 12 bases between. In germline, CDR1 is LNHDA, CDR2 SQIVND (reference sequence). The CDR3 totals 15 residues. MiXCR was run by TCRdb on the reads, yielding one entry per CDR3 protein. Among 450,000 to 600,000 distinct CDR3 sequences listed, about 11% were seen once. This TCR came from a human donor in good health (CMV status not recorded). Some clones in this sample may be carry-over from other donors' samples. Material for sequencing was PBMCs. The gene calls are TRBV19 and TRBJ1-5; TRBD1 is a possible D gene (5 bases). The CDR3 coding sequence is TGTGCCAGTAGTAAAATAGGGGACGGCAATCAGCCCCAGCATTTT. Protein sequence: CASSKIGDGNQPQHF.